The entry that follows covers one T cell receptor (beta chain) sequence. The age range of participants was about 18 to 90 years, with residence in 20 to 25 US areas. All recovered Cohort 3 donors got two negative PCRs, got clearance, or saw symptom resolution. V dropped 1 base and J dropped 3 bases, with 16 bases sitting between them. CDR1 and CDR2 from the germline V gene are MGHRA and YSYEKL. CDR3 length: 17 residues. The table came from immunoSEQ multiplex PCR; TCRdb's copy has only in-frame clones and leaves some out. The data contain about 240,000 clones, about 89% of them singletons. The sample comes from a study of blood T cell repertoires in COVID-19.

This receptor was obtained from a man aged 35 to 55 who had recovered from COVID-19. The sample taken for sequencing was PBMCs or T cells enriched from blood (not recorded which). The chain carries TRBV4-1 and TRBJ2-1; perhaps TRBD2 as D (6 bases). The CDR3 reads CASSQAFAGSYYNEQFF. The CDR3 DNA is TGCGCCAGCAGCCAAGCATTTGCGGGGTCTTACTACAATGAGCAGTTCTTC.